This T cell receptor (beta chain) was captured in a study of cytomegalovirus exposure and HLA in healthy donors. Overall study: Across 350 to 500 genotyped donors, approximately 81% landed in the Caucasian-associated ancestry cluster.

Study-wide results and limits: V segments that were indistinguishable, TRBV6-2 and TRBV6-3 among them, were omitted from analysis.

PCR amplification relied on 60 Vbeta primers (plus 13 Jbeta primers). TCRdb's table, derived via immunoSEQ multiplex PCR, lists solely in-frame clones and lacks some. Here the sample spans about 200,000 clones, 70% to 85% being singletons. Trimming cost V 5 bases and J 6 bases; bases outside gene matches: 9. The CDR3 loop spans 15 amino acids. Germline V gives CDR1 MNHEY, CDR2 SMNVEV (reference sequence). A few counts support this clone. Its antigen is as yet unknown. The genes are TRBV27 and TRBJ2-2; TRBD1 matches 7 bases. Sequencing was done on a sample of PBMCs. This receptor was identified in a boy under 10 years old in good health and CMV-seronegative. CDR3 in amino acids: CASSQKTGSAGELFF. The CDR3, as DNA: TGTGCCAGCAGTCAAAAGACAGGGTCAGCCGGGGAGCTGTTTTTT.